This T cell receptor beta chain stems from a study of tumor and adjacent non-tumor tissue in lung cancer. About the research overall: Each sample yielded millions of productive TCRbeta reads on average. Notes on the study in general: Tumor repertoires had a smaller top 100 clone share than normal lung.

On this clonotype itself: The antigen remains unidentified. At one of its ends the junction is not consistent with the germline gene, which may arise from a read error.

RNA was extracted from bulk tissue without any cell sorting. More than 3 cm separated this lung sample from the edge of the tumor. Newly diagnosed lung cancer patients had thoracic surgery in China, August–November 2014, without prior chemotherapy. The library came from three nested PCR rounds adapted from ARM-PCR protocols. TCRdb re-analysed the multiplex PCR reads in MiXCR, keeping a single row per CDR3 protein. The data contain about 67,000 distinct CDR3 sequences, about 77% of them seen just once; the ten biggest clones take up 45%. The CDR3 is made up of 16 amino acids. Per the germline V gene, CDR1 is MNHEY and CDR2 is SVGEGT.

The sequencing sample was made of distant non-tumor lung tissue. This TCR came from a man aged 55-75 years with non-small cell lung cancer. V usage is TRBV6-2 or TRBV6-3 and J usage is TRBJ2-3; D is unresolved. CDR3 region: CARSYSGTIRTDTQYF. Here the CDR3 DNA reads TGTGCCAGGAGTTACTCCGGAACTATACGAACAGATACGCAGTATTTT.